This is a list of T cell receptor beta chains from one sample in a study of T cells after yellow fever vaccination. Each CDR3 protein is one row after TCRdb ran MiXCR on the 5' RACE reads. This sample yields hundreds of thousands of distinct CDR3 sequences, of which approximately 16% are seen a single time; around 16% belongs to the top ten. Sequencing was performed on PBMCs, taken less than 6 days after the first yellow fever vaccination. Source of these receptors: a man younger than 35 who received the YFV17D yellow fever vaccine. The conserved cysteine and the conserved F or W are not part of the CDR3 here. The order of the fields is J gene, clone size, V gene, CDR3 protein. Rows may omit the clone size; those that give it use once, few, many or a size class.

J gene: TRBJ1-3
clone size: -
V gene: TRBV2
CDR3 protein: ASRAARRGGGNTIY

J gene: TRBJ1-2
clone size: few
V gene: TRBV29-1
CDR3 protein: SVDGNYGYT

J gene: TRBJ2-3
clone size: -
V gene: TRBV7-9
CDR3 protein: ASSQRGSDTQY

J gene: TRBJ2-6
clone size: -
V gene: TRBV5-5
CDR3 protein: ASSLQDSVGANVLT

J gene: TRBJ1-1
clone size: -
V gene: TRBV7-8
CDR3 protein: ASSPRLTPPRTLAEAF

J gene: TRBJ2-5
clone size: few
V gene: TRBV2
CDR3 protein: ATTPGLASETQY

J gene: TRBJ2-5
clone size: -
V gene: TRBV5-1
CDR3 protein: ASGTAQETQY

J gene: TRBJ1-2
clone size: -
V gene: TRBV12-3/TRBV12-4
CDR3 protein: ASSGTESNYGYT

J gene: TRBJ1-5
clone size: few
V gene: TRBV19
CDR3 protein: ASSIAMNQPQH

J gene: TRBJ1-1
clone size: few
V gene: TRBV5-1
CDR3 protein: ASSWDTDSMNTEAF

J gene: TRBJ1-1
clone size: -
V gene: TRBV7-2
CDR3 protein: ASSLEGTGGTEAF

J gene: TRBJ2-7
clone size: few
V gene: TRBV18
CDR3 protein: ASSPRTSGDEQY

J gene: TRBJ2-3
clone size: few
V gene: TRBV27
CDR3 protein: ASTPPDTQY

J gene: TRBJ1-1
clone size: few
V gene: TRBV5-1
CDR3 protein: ASSLADREGTEAF

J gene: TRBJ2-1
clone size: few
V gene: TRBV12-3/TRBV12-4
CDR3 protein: ASIDGRSEQF

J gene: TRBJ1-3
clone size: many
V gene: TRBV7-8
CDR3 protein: ASSLGNYRVKGNTIY